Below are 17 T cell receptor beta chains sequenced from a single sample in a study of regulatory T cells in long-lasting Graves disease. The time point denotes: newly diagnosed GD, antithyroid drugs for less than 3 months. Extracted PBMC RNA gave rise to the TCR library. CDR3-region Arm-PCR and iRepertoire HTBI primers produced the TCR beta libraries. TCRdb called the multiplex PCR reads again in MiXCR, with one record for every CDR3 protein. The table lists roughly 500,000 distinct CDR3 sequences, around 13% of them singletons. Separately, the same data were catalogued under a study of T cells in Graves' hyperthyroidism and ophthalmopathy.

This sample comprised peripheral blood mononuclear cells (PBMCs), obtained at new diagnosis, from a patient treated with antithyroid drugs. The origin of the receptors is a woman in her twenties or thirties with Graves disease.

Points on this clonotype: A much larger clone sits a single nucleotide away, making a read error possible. This chain's CDR3 is CAWSVSSGNTVYF. The CDR3 DNA reads as TGTGCCTGGAGTGTTAGCTCTGGAAACACCGTATATTTT. This rearrangement joins TRBV30 to TRBJ1-3; the D is unclear. The CDR3 totals 13 residues. The germline V gene encodes CDR1 GTSNPN and CDR2 SVGIG (reference sequence).

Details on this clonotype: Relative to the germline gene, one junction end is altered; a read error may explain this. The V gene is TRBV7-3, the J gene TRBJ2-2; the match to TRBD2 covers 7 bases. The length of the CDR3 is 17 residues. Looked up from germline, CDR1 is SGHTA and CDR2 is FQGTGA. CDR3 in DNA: TGTGCCAGCAGCTTAGGGGCGGGCGGGAGTGGCACCGGGGATCTGTTTTTT. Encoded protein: CASSLGAGGSGTGDLFF.

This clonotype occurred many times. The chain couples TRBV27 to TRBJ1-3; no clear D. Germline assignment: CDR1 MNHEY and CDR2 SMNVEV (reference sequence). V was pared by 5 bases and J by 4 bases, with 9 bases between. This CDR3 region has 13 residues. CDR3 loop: CASSRTAGNTIYF. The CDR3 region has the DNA TGTGCCAGCAGTCGGACGGCGGGAAACACCATATATTTT.

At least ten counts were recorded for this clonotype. This chain's CDR3 is CASSQAPNEKLFF. The CDR3 nucleotides read TGTGCCAGCAGCCAAGCGCCTAATGAAAAACTGTTTTTT. The genes are TRBV14 and TRBJ1-4; D uncertain. The CDR3 consists of 13 residues. Germline V CDR1 and CDR2: SGHDN, FVKESK. V lost 1 base to trimming and J lost 3 bases, with 3 bases between them.

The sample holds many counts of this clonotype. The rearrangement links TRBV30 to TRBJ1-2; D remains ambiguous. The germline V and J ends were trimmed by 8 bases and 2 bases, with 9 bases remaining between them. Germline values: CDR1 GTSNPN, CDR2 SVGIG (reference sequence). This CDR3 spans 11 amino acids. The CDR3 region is CAAGRNYGYTF. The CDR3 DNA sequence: TGTGCCGCGGGTAGGAACTATGGCTACACCTTC.

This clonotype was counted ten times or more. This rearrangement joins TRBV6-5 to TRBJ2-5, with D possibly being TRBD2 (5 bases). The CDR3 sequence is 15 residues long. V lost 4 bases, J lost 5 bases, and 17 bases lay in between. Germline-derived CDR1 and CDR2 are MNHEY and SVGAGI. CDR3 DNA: TGTGCCAGCAGTTCGAGCGGTGCCCAGGCGGAGACCCAGTACTTC. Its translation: CASSSSGAQAETQYF.

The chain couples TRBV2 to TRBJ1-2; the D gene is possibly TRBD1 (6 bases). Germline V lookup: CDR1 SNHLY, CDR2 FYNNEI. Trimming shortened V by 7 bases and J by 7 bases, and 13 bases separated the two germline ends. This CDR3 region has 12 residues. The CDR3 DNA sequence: TGTGCCAGCATTCTCGGGACAAGTGGCTACACCTTC. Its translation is CASILGTSGYTF.

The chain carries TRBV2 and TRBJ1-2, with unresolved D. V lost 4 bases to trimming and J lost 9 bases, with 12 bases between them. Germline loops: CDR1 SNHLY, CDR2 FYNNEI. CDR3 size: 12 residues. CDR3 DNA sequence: TGTGCCAGCAGTGCCGGGTACGATAGCTACACCTTC. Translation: CASSAGYDSYTF.

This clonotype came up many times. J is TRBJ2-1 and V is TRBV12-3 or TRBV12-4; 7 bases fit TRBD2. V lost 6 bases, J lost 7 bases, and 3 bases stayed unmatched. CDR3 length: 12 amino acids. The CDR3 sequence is CASSFSGNEQFF. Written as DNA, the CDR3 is TGTGCCAGCAGCTTTAGCGGGAATGAGCAGTTCTTC.

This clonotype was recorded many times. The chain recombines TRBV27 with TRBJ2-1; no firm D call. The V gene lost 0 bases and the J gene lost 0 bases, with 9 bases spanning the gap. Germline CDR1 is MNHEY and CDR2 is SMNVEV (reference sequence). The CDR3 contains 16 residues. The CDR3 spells CASSLSIGRSYNEQFF. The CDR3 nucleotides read TGTGCCAGCAGTTTATCAATAGGACGCTCCTACAATGAGCAGTTCTTC.

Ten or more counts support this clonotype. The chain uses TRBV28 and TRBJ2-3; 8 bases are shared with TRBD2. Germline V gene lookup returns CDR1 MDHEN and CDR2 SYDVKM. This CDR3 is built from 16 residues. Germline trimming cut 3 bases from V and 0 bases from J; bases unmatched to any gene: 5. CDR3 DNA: TGTGCCAGCAGTTTTACTAGCGGATCTAGCACAGATACGCAGTATTTT. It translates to CASSFTSGSSTDTQYF.

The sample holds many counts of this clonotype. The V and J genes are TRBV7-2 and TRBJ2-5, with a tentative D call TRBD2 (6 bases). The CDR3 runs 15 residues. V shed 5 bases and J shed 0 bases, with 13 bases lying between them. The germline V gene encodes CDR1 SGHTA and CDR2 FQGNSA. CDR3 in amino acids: CASSPTSGDQETQYF. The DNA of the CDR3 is TGTGCCAGCAGCCCGACCTCGGGGGACCAAGAGACCCAGTACTTC.

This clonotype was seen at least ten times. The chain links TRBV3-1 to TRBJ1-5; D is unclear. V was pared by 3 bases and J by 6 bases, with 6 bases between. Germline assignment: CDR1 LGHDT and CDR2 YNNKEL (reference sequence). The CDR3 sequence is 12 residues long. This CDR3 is CASSQSRQPQHF. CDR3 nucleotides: TGTGCCAGCAGCCAGAGCCGTCAGCCCCAGCATTTT. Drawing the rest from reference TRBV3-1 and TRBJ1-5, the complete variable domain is DTAVSQTPKYLVTQMGNDKSIKCEQNLGHDTMYWYKQDSKKFLKIMFSYNNKELIINETVPNRFSPKSPDKAHLNLHINSLELGDSAVYFCASSQSRQPQHFGDGTRLSIL.

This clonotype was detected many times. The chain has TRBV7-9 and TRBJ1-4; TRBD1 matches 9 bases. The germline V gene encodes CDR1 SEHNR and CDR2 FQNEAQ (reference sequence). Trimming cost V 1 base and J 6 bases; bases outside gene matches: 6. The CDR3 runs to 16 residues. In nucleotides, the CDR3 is TGTGCCAGCAGCTTAGTCCGGGGACAGGGCCATGAAAAACTGTTTTTT. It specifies CASSLVRGQGHEKLFF.

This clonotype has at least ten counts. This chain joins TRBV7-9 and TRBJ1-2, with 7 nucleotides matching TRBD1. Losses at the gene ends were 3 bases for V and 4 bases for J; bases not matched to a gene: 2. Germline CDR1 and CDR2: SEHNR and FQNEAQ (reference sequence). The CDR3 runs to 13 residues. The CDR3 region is CASSFGQVYGYTF. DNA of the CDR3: TGTGCCAGCAGCTTCGGACAGGTCTATGGCTACACCTTC.

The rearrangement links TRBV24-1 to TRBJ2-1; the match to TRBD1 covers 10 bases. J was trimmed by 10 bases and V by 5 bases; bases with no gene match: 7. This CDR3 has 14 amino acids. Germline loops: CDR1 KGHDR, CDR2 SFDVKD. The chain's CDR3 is CATSGPGQGKEQFF. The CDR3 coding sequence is TGTGCCACCAGTGGCCCGGGACAGGGGAAGGAGCAGTTCTTC.

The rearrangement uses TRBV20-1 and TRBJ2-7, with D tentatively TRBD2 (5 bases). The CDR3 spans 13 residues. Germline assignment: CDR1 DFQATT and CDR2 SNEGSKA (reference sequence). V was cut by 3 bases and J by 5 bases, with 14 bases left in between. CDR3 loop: CSASALSGNEQYF. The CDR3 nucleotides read TGCAGTGCTAGTGCTCTGTCGGGAAACGAGCAGTACTTC.